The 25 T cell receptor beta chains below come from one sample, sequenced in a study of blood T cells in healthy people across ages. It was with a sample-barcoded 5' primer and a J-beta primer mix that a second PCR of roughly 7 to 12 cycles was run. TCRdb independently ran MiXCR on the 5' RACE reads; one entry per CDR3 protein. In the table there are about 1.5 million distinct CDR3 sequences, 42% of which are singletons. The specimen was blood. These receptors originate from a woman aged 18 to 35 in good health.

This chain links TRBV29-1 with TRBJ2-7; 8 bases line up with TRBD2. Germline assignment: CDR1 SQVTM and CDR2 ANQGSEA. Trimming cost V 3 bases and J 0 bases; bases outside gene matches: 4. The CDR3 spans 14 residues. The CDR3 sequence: CSVETSATSYEQYF. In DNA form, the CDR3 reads TGCAGCGTTGAGACTAGCGCTACCTCCTACGAGCAGTACTTC.

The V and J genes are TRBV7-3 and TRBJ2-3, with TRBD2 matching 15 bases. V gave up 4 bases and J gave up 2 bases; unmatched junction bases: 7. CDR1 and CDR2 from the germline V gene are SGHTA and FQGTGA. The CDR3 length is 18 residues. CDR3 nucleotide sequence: TGTGCCAGCAGCTCCGGGACTAGCGGGGGGAATCCCACAGATACGCAGTATTTT. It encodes CASSSGTSGGNPTDTQYF.

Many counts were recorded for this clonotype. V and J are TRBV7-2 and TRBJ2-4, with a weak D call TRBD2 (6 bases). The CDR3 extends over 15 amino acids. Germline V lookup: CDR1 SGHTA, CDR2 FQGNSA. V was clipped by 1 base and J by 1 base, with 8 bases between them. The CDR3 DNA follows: TGTGCCAGCAGCTTAGTTCGGGGGGCCAAAAACATTCAGTACTTC. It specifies CASSLVRGAKNIQYF.

CDR3 loop: CASSLVYSGQGCNEQFF. CDR3 bases: TGTGCCAGCAGCTTAGTTTATTCCGGACAGGGCTGCAATGAGCAGTTCTTC. The chain carries TRBV7-2 and TRBJ2-1, with 8 bases matching TRBD1. The CDR3 consists of 17 residues. V lost 1 base, J lost 6 bases, and 11 bases stayed unmatched. Germline values: CDR1 SGHTA, CDR2 FQGNSA.

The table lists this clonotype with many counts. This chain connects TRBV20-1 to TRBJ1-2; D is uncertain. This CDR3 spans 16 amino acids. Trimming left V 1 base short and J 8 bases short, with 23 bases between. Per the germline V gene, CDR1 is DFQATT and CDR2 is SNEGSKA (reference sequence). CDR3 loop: CSARAPGGGGGRGYTF. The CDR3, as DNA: TGCAGTGCTAGAGCCCCGGGAGGTGGAGGTGGGAGAGGCTACACCTTC.

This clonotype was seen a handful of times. In DNA form, the CDR3 reads TGTGCCAGCAGCCACCCGGACCCCCCGAATGAGCAGTTCTTC. Protein sequence: CASSHPDPPNEQFF. The rearrangement joins TRBV6-6 to TRBJ2-1; D is ambiguous. Trimming took off 6 bases at V and 7 bases at J, with 16 bases between the two ends. Germline V CDR1 and CDR2: MNHNY, SVGAGI (reference sequence). This CDR3 is 14 amino acids long.

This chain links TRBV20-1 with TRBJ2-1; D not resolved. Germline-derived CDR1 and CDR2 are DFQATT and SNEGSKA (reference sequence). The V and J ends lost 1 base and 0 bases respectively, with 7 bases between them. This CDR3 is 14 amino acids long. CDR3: CSARGQFSYNEQFF. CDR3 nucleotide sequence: TGCAGTGCTAGAGGACAATTCTCCTACAATGAGCAGTTCTTC.

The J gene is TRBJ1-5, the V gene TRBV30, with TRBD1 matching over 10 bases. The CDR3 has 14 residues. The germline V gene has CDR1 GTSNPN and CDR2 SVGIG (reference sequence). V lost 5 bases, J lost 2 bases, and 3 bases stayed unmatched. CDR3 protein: CAWAGTGGNQPQHF. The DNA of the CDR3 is TGTGCCTGGGCCGGGACAGGGGGCAATCAGCCCCAGCATTTT.

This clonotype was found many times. CDR3 protein: CASSRGGLYNEQFF. CDR3 DNA: TGCGCCAGCAGCCGAGGGGGCCTCTACAATGAGCAGTTCTTC. The genes are TRBV4-1 and TRBJ2-1; 7 positions match TRBD1. Germline V gene data show CDR1 as MGHRA and CDR2 as YSYEKL. This CDR3 is 14 amino acids long. V lost 4 bases and J lost 3; bases outside the gene matches: 3.

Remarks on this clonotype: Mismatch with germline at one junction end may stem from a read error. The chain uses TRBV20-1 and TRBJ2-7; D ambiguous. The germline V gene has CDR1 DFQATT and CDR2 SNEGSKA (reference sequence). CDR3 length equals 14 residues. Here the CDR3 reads CSAGDWYSRYEQYF. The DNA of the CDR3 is TGCAGTGCTGGAGATTGGTACTCCCGCTACGAGCAGTACTTC.

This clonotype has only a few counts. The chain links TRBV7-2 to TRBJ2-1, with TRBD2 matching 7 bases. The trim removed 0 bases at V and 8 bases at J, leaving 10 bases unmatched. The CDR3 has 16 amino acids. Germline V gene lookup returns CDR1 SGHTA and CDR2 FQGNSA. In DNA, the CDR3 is TGTGCCAGCAGCTTAGCCCAAGCGGGGCCATGGGATGAGCAGTTCTTC. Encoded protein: CASSLAQAGPWDEQFF.

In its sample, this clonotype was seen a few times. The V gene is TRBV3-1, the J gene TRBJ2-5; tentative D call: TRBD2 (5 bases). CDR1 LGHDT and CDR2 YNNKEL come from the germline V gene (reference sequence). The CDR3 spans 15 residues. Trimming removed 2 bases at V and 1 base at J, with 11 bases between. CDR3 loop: CASSQRGPTQETQYF. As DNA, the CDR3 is TGTGCCAGCAGCCAACGAGGGCCCACCCAAGAGACCCAGTACTTC.

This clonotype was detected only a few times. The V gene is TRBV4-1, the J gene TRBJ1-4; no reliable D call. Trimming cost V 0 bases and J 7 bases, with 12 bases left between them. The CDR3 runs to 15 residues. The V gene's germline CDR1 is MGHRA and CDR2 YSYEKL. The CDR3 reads CASSQDNLSGEKLFF. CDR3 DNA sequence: TGCGCCAGCAGCCAAGATAACCTCTCCGGTGAAAAACTGTTTTTT.

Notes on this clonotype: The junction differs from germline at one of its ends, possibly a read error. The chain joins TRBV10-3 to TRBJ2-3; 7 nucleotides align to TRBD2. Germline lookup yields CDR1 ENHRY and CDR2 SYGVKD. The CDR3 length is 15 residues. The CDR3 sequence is CAIRSSGPSTETQYF. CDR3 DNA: TGTGCCATCAGGTCTAGCGGCCCTAGCACAGAGACGCAGTATTTT.

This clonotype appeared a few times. CDR3 DNA: TGTGCCAGCAGCCAAGTGGCTAGCGCCATCTACGAGCAGTACTTC. It encodes CASSQVASAIYEQYF. The gene calls are TRBV4-2 and TRBJ2-7; weak D call: TRBD2 (6 bases). V lost 1 base, J lost 3 bases, and 13 bases lay in between. The germline gives CDR1 LGHNA, CDR2 YNFKEQ. The CDR3 covers 15 residues.

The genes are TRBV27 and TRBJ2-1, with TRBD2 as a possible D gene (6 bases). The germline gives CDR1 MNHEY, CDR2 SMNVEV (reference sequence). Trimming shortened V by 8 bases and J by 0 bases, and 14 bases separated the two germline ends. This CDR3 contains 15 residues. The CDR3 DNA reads TGTGCCAGCTCGGGACTCCCTAGCTCCTACAATGAGCAGTTCTTC. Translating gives CASSGLPSSYNEQFF.

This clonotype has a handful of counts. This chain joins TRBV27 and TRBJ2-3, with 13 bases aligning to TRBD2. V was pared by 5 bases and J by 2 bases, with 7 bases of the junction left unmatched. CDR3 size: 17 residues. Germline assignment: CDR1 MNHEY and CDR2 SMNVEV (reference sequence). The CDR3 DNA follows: TGTGCCAGCAGTAAGGGACTAGCGGGGTACTTCACAGATACGCAGTATTTT. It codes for CASSKGLAGYFTDTQYF.

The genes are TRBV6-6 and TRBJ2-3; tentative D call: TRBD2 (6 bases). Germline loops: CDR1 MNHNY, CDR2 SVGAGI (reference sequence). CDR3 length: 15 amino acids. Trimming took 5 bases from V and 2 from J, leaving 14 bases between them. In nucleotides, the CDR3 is TGTGCCAGCAGTACCTCGCAGCGGGTCACAGATACGCAGTATTTT. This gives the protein CASSTSQRVTDTQYF.

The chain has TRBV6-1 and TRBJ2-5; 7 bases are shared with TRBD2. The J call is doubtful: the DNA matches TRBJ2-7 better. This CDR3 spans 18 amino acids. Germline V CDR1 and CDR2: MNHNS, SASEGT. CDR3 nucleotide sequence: TGTGCCAGCAGCCCGGGAGGTGTGGGTGGCCCAAGTTACTACGAGCAGTACTTC. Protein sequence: CASSPGGVGGPSYYEQYF.

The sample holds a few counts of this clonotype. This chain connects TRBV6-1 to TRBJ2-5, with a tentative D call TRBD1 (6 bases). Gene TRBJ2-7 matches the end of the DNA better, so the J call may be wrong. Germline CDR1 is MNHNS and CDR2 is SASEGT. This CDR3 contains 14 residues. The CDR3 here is CASSRTQGTNEQYF. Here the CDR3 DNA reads TGTGCCAGCAGTAGAACACAGGGTACGAACGAGCAGTACTTC.

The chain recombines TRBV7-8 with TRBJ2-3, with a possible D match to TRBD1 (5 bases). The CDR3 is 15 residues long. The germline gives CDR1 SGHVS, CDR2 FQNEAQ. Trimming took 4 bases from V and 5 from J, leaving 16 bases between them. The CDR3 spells CASSWTRVARDTQYF. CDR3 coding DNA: TGTGCCAGCAGCTGGACCAGGGTAGCAAGAGATACGCAGTATTTT.

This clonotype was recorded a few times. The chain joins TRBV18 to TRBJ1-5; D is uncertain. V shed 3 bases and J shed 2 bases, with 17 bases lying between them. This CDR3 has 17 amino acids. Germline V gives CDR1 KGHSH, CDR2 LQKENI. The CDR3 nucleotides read TGTGCCAGCTCACCGGGCGCCGTAAGGCGAGGCAATCAGCCCCAGCATTTT. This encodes CASSPGAVRRGNQPQHF.

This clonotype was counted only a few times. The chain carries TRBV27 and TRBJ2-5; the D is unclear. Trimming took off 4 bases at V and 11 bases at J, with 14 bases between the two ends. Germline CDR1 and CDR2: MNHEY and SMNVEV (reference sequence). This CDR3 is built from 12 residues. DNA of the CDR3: TGTGCCAGCAGTTCCGTAGGCAATGAGCAGTACTTC. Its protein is CASSSVGNEQYF.

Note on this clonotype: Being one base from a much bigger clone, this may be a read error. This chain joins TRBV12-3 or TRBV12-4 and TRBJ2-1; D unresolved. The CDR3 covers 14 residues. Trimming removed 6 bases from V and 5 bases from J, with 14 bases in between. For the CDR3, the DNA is TGTGCCAGCAGCCCCGAGGTCGAGGACAATGAGCAGTTCTTC. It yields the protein CASSPEVEDNEQFF.

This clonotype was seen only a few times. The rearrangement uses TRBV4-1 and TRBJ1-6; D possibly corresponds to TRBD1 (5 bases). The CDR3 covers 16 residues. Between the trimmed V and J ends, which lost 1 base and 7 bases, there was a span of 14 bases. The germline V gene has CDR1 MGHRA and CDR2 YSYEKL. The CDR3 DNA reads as TGCGCCAGCAGCCAAGGGCAGGGAACAAACAATTCACCCCTCCACTTT. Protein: CASSQGQGTNNSPLHF.